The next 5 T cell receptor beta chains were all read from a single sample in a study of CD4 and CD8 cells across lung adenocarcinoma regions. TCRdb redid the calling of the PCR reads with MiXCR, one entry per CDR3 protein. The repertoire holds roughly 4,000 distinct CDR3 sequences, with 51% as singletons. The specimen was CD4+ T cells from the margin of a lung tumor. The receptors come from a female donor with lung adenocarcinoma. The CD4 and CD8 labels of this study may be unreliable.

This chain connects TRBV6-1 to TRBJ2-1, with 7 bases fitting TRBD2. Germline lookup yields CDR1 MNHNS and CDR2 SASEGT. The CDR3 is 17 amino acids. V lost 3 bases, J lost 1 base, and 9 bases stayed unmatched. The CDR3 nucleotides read TGTGCCAGCAGTGACTTCTTTGGCGGGGGTTCCTACAATGAGCAGTTCTTC. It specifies CASSDFFGGGSYNEQFF.

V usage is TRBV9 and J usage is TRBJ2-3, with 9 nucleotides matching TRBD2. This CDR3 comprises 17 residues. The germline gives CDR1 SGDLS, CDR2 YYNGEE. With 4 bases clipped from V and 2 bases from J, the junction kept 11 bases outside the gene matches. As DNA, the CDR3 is TGTGCCAGCAGCAGAGCCTCTAGCGGGGCTTTCACAGATACGCAGTATTTT. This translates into CASSRASSGAFTDTQYF.

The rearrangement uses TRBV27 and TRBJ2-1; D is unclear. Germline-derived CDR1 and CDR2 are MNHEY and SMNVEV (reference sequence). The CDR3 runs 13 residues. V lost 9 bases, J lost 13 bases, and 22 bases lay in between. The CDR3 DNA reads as TGTGCCAGGGGGATGTGCGCCAAAAATAATCAGTTCTTC. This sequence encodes CARGMCAKNNQFF.

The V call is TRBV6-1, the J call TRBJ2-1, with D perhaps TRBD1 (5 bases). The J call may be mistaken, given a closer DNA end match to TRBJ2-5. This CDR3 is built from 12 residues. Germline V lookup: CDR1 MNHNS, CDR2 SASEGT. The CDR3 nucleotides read TGTGCCAGCAGACAGGACCAAGAGACCCAGTACTTC. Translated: CASRQDQETQYF.

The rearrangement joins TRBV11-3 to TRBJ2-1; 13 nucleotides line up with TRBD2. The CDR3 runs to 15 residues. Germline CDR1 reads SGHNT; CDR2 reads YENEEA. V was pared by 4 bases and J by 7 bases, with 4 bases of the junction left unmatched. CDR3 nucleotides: TGTGCCAGCAGCTCGGGACTAGCGGGACCAAATGAGCAGTTCTTC. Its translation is CASSSGLAGPNEQFF.